A single sample is the source of the 32 T cell receptor beta chains below, sequenced in a study of breast tumors, draining lymph nodes, adjacent tissues. Axillary draining lymph nodes of breast cancer patients supplied the node samples. TCRdb recomputed calls from the multiplex PCR reads with MiXCR, one row per CDR3 protein. The data show 150,000 to 200,000 distinct CDR3 sequences, with approximately 30% seen just once and roughly 3.8% held by the top ten. The sequencing sample was made of axillary lymph node tissue. The origin of the receptors is a female donor with breast cancer. Some clones in this sample may be carry-over from other donors' samples.

Ten or more counts support this clonotype. The rearrangement links TRBV6-1 to TRBJ2-7; 13 bases are a match to TRBD2. The CDR3 sequence is 21 residues long. J gave up 0 bases and V 3 bases, and 17 bases lay outside the gene matches. The V gene's germline CDR1 is MNHNS and CDR2 SASEGT. CDR3 amino acids: CASSDAGGLGLAGVSSYEQYF. The CDR3 DNA sequence: TGTGCCAGCAGTGATGCGGGGGGGCTTGGACTAGCGGGAGTGTCCTCCTACGAGCAGTACTTC.

This clonotype was observed a handful of times. Possible read error: a much larger clone is one base away. The J gene is TRBJ2-5, the V gene TRBV14, with D tentatively TRBD1 (7 bases). The germline V gene encodes CDR1 SGHDN and CDR2 FVKESK. The CDR3 is made up of 15 amino acids. The CDR3 nucleotides are TGTGCCAGCAGCCTCGGACAGGACTACCAAGAGACCCCGTACTTC. Translated: CASSLGQDYQETPYF. Using reference TRBV14 and TRBJ2-5 for the parts outside the CDR3, the full variable domain is EAGVTQFPSHSVIEKGQTVTLRCDPISGHDNLYWYRRVMGKEIKFLLHFVKESKQDESGMPNNRFLAERTGGTYSTLKVQPAELEDSGVYFCASSLGQDYQETPYFGPGTRLLVL.

Ten or more counts support this clonotype. As DNA, the CDR3 is TGTGCCTGGGTCGGGGACAGGGGATCAGATACGCAGTATTTT. Amino acid sequence: CAWVGDRGSDTQYF. The V call is TRBV30, the J call TRBJ2-3; TRBD1 matches 10 bases. This CDR3 has 14 amino acids. CDR1 is GTSNPN and CDR2 is SVGIG in the germline V gene (reference sequence). V dropped 5 bases and J dropped 4; count of bases not matched to a gene: 6.

This clonotype was recorded many times. The rearrangement joins TRBV28 to TRBJ1-4, with D hard to call. This CDR3 comprises 12 residues. V lost 8 bases to trimming and J lost 8 bases, with 12 bases between them. The germline V gene encodes CDR1 MDHEN and CDR2 SYDVKM. As DNA, the CDR3 is TGTGCCAGCCGGTCGGACGTAGAAAAACTGTTTTTT. Residues: CASRSDVEKLFF.

This chain uses TRBV28 with TRBJ1-4; 9 bases match TRBD1. Per germline, CDR1 MDHEN and CDR2 SYDVKM. This CDR3 region has 15 residues. V lost 3 bases and J lost 5; bases outside the gene matches: 4. CDR3 region: CASSLGTGPNEKLFF. CDR3 in DNA: TGTGCCAGCAGTTTGGGGACAGGGCCGAATGAAAAACTGTTTTTT.

The genes are TRBV12-3 or TRBV12-4 and TRBJ2-7; no firm D call. There are 12 residues in the CDR3. Trimming removed 10 bases from V and 6 bases from J, with 16 bases in between. CDR3 bases: TGTGCCAACGCCTGGCGGTTTCCCGAGCAGTACTTC. Residues: CANAWRFPEQYF.

This clonotype showed up many times. The chain is built from TRBV24-1 and TRBJ2-5, with D possibly being TRBD1 or TRBD2 (5 bases each). Germline V CDR1 and CDR2: KGHDR, SFDVKD. V lost 3 bases to trimming and J lost 5 bases, with 18 bases between them. This CDR3 comprises 16 residues. CDR3: CATSDPAGTSGETQYF. CDR3 bases: TGTGCCACCAGTGATCCCGCCGGGACCTCCGGGGAGACCCAGTACTTC.

This clonotype was seen repeatedly, ten times or more. This rearrangement joins TRBV15 to TRBJ2-1; D gene unclear. The CDR3 extends over 15 amino acids. Per the germline V gene, CDR1 is LNHNV and CDR2 is YYDKDF (reference sequence). V was cut by 4 bases and J by 4 bases, with 14 bases left in between. The CDR3 is CATSIPYHSYNEQFF. In DNA, the CDR3 is TGTGCCACCAGCATTCCGTATCATTCGTACAATGAGCAGTTCTTC.

In its sample, this clonotype was seen a few times. One base away lies a much larger clone, so this may be a sequencing read error. This chain uses TRBV13 with TRBJ2-5; TRBD2 aligns across 12 bases. Trimming at V came to 5 bases and at J to 5 bases, leaving 6 bases not matched to a gene. Per the germline V gene, CDR1 is PRHDT and CDR2 is FYEKMQ (reference sequence). This CDR3 region has 15 residues. The CDR3 loop is CASSRLAGGMETQYF. CDR3 DNA: TGTGCCAGCAGCAGGCTAGCGGGGGGGATGGAGACCCAGTACTTC.

With respect to this clonotype: The conserved phenylalanine or tryptophan normally closing the CDR3 is absent here, so this likely arose from a read error. Because the CDR3's place on the DNA is in doubt, the DNA is left out and the CDR3 is given as listed by TCRdb. The genes are TRBV2 and TRBJ2-7. The length of the CDR3 is 12 amino acids, counting both ends. Germline V gene data show CDR1 as SNHLY and CDR2 as FYNNEI. CDR3: CASLEESYEQCL.

The table lists this clonotype with many counts. CDR3 region: CASSDPPGGFFGNTIYF. The CDR3 DNA sequence: TGTGCCAGCAGTGACCCTCCTGGGGGGTTCTTTGGAAACACCATATATTTT. The gene calls are TRBV2 and TRBJ1-3, with D maybe TRBD1 (5 bases). CDR3 length: 17 residues. V dropped 3 bases and J dropped 3 bases, with 18 bases sitting between them. Germline V gene data show CDR1 as SNHLY and CDR2 as FYNNEI.

The table lists this clonotype with many counts. This rearrangement joins TRBV15 to TRBJ2-6; 7 nucleotides match TRBD1. The CDR3 covers 15 residues. Unmatched junction bases numbered 2, after V lost 5 bases and J lost 1 base. Germline V gene data show CDR1 as LNHNV and CDR2 as YYDKDF (reference sequence). The CDR3 spells CATSPGGSGANVLTF. The CDR3, as DNA: TGTGCCACCAGCCCAGGGGGTTCTGGGGCCAACGTCCTGACTTTC.

This clonotype was counted ten times or more. The CDR3 DNA reads TGTGCCAGCAGTTACTTCCGGGGGACCGTCGTGGGGACCGGGGAGCTGTTTTTT. Its translation: CASSYFRGTVVGTGELFF. The V gene is TRBV6-5, the J gene TRBJ2-2; possibly TRBD2 for D (6 bases). V was pared by 1 base and J by 5 bases, with 20 bases between. CDR3 length: 18 residues. From germline, CDR1 is MNHEY and CDR2 SVGAGI.

The rearrangement joins TRBV7-9 to TRBJ2-3; 12 nucleotides match TRBD2. The CDR3 is 14 residues long. Per the germline V gene, CDR1 is SEHNR and CDR2 is FQNEAQ (reference sequence). V trimming: 4 bases; J trimming: 6 bases; junction bases outside the gene matches: 2. The CDR3 reads CASSYGTSGDTQYF. CDR3 sequence (DNA): TGTGCCAGCAGCTACGGGACTAGCGGGGATACGCAGTATTTT.

This clonotype came up many times. The chain employs TRBV13 and TRBJ2-7; 8 bases align to TRBD1. Per germline, CDR1 PRHDT and CDR2 FYEKMQ (reference sequence). After removal of 0 bases from V and 6 bases from J, the junction contained 7 bases not matched to a gene. This CDR3 comprises 15 residues. The CDR3 DNA reads as TGTGCCAGCAGCTTAGGGGCAGGGGGCCGGGGCGAGCAGTACTTC. Translation gives CASSLGAGGRGEQYF.

The chain joins TRBV9 to TRBJ2-5, with a weak D call TRBD2 (6 bases). The CDR3 is made up of 16 amino acids. Trimming removed 4 bases from V and 4 bases from J, with 20 bases in between. Germline V gene lookup returns CDR1 SGDLS and CDR2 YYNGEE. The CDR3 region has the DNA TGTGCCAGCAGCCCGGGCGGAGGGTCGCAAAGAGAGACCCAGTACTTC. Translation: CASSPGGGSQRETQYF.

Comment on this clonotype: An end of the junction does not agree with germline; a read error may underlie this. This chain links TRBV28 with TRBJ2-7, with D possibly being TRBD1 (5 bases). The CDR3 covers 15 residues. Germline CDR1 reads MDHEN; CDR2 reads SYDVKM. The CDR3 region has the DNA TGTGCCGGCAGTTTGGGCAGGACACCGGTCTACGAGCAGTACTTC. Translation gives CAGSLGRTPVYEQYF.

At least ten counts were recorded for this clonotype. The chain links TRBV12-3 or TRBV12-4 to TRBJ1-2; 11 bases match TRBD1. The length of the CDR3 is 17 residues. Trimming at V came to 5 bases and at J to 5 bases, leaving 13 bases not matched to a gene. The CDR3 DNA reads as TGTGCCAGCAGTGACGGACAGGGGGCCGGGGGAACTTATGGCTACACCTTC. Amino acid sequence: CASSDGQGAGGTYGYTF.

This chain connects TRBV12-5 to TRBJ1-2; 7 bases align to TRBD1. The V and J ends lost 7 bases and 0 bases, in that order; junction bases with no gene match: 2. Per germline, CDR1 LGHNT and CDR2 FRNRAP. The CDR3 totals 13 residues. The CDR3 DNA reads as TGTGCTAGTGCCCAGGGGGCTAACTATGGCTACACCTTC. It encodes CASAQGANYGYTF.

This clonotype was seen ten or more times. The chain recombines TRBV11-2 with TRBJ1-2; a possible D gene is TRBD1 (6 bases). CDR1 is SGHAT, CDR2 FQNNGV, per germline. Trimming took off 7 bases at V and 4 bases at J, with 19 bases between the two ends. The CDR3 has 15 amino acids. CDR3 sequence reads: CASNPGGRAAYGYTF. The CDR3 coding sequence is TGTGCCAGCAACCCGGGGGGGCGGGCAGCCTATGGCTACACCTTC.

This clonotype occurred many times. Here the CDR3 DNA reads TGTGCCACCAGCAGAAGGAAAGCGGATGGCTACACCTTC. Protein product: CATSRRKADGYTF. The chain is built from TRBV15 and TRBJ1-2, with no clear D. V was trimmed by 2 bases and J by 6 bases, leaving 10 bases between them. The CDR3 loop spans 13 amino acids. Per germline, CDR1 LNHNV and CDR2 YYDKDF (reference sequence). Drawing the rest from reference TRBV15 and TRBJ1-2, the complete variable domain is DAMVIQNPRYQVTQFGKPVTLSCSQTLNHNVMYWYQQKSSQAPKLLFHYYDKDFNNEADTPDNFQSRRPNTSFCFLDIRSPGLGDTAMYLCATSRRKADGYTFGSGTRLTVV.

This clonotype was found many times. This chain uses TRBV11-2 with TRBJ2-5; TRBD1 agrees at 9 bases. Germline CDR1 is SGHAT and CDR2 is FQNNGV. J lost 5 bases, V lost 1 base, and 5 bases had no gene match. CDR3 size: 15 residues. The CDR3 is CASSLGDRASETQYF. CDR3 DNA: TGTGCCAGCAGCTTAGGGGACAGGGCCTCGGAGACCCAGTACTTC. The full variable domain, completed using reference TRBV11-2 and TRBJ2-5, is EAGVAQSPRYKIIEKRQSVAFWCNPISGHATLYWYQQILGQGPKLLIQFQNNGVVDDSQLPKDRFSAERLKGVDSTLKIQPAKLEDSAVYLCASSLGDRASETQYFGPGTRLLVL.

This clonotype was detected many times. The chain has TRBV15 and TRBJ2-1; 9 nucleotides align to TRBD1. The germline CDR1 and CDR2 sequences are LNHNV and YYDKDF (reference sequence). Losses at the gene ends were 4 bases for V and 2 bases for J; bases not matched to a gene: 6. This CDR3 is 16 amino acids long. For the CDR3, the DNA is TGTGCCACCAGCAAAATCGACAGGGGGACCTACAATGAGCAGTTCTTC. Translating it yields CATSKIDRGTYNEQFF.

A note on this clonotype: This may come from a read error, since a much larger clone is one base off. This chain uses TRBV5-6 with TRBJ1-3; D is unresolved. V lost 4 bases and J 4 bases, leaving 18 bases between the germline ends. CDR3 length: 16 amino acids. Germline assignment: CDR1 SGHDT and CDR2 YYEEEE. For the CDR3, the DNA is TGTGCCAGCAGCACCAGACGAGCGTCCAGGGGAAACACCATATATTTT. As protein: CASSTRRASRGNTIYF.

Comments on this clonotype: A much larger clone lies one base from this, so it may be a read error. V is TRBV27 and J is TRBJ2-3; TRBD1 matches 7 bases. The J call is in doubt because the DNA end fits TRBJ1-5 better. The CDR3 extends over 15 amino acids. Germline CDR1 MNHEY, CDR2 SMNVEV (reference sequence). Written as DNA, the CDR3 is TGTGCCAGCCAAAATGAGGGGGCGAGCACAGATACGCAGCATTTT. This encodes CASQNEGASTDTQHF.

This chain uses TRBV20-1 with TRBJ1-2, with a possible D match to TRBD1 (5 bases). Trimming removed 3 bases from V and 9 bases from J, with 23 bases in between. The CDR3 spans 15 residues. Germline V gene sequence: CDR1 DFQATT, CDR2 SNEGSKA (reference sequence). The CDR3 DNA is TGCAGTGCTAGGACCCACCGCTCATGGGGCTGGAGCTACACCTTC. Protein sequence: CSARTHRSWGWSYTF.

The rearrangement uses TRBV12-3 or TRBV12-4 and TRBJ2-2; TRBD2 aligns across 10 bases. V gave up 6 bases and J gave up 5 bases; unmatched junction bases: 9. This CDR3 spans 16 amino acids. The CDR3 nucleotides are TGTGCCAGCAGCGAGATAGCGGGAGGCCAAACCGGGGAGCTGTTTTTT. As protein: CASSEIAGGQTGELFF.

This clonotype occurred many times. The gene calls are TRBV19 and TRBJ1-5, with 12 bases lining up with TRBD1. Trimming took 5 bases from V and 7 from J; bases not matched to a gene: 15. The CDR3 extends over 18 amino acids. Germline V gene data show CDR1 as LNHDA and CDR2 as SQIVND (reference sequence). CDR3 in amino acids: CASSPLPGQGASGQPQHF. The CDR3 DNA follows: TGTGCCAGTAGTCCACTACCGGGACAGGGGGCTTCGGGGCAGCCCCAGCATTTT.

This clonotype was detected many times. The chain combines TRBV3-1 with TRBJ2-2; D is possibly TRBD2 (6 bases). V gave up 9 bases and J gave up 8 bases, with 13 bases separating them. This CDR3 is 12 amino acids long. Germline V CDR1 and CDR2: LGHDT, YNNKEL (reference sequence). The CDR3 DNA sequence: TGTGCCAGTAGTAGAGGGACTGGGGAGCTGTTTTTT. It is translated as CASSRGTGELFF.

This clonotype was seen at least ten times. The V call is TRBV20-1, the J call TRBJ2-5; D perhaps matches TRBD2 (6 bases). CDR1 and CDR2 from the germline V gene are DFQATT and SNEGSKA (reference sequence). This CDR3 spans 14 amino acids. V was pared by 6 bases and J by 2 bases, with 16 bases between. Here the CDR3 reads CSARGLLLQETQYF. The CDR3 DNA is TGCAGTGCAAGGGGACTTCTTCTTCAAGAGACCCAGTACTTC.

The gene calls are TRBV20-1 and TRBJ1-5; no reliable D call. Germline values: CDR1 DFQATT, CDR2 SNEGSKA (reference sequence). The CDR3 has 14 residues. Trimming removed 1 base from V and 2 bases from J, with 9 bases in between. The CDR3 region has the DNA TGCAGTGCTAGAGTAGGGTCAGGCAATCAGCCCCAGCATTTT. Translation: CSARVGSGNQPQHF.

This clonotype was counted only a few times. The genes are TRBV5-1 and TRBJ2-2, with TRBD1 matching 7 bases. Germline V gene sequence: CDR1 SGHRS, CDR2 YFSETQ. There are 18 residues in the CDR3. Trimming at V came to 3 bases and at J to 5 bases, leaving 16 bases not matched to a gene. CDR3 DNA sequence: TGCGCCAGCAGCTCTCCTCAAAGGGACAGCGTTGGGACCGGGGAGCTGTTTTTT. Translation: CASSSPQRDSVGTGELFF. Full variable domain (remainder filled in from reference TRBV5-1 and TRBJ2-2): KAGVTQTPRYLIKTRGQQVTLSCSPISGHRSVSWYQQTPGQGLQFLFEYFSETQRNKGNFPGRFSGRQFSNSRSEMNVSTLELGDSALYLCASSSPQRDSVGTGELFFGEGSRLTVL.